These T cell receptor beta chains were read from a single sample in a study of early T cells in non-severe SARS-CoV-2 infection. TCRdb fed the 5' RACE reads into MiXCR, producing one record per CDR3 protein. The sample lists 40,000 to 60,000 distinct CDR3 sequences; 12% were seen once. Sequencing input: whole blood. The receptors were sampled from an adult who was a healthcare worker with PCR-confirmed SARS-CoV-2 infection or an uninfected control (not recorded which). CDR3s include the opening cysteine and the closing phenylalanine or tryptophan. D genes are given only for firm matches. Not all rows give a size; the values are once, few, many and, for expanded clones, a class.

V gene: TRBV6-5
J gene: TRBJ2-7
clone size: NA
CDR3 length: 14
D gene: NA
CDR3 DNA: TGTGCCAGCAGTAACTCGAGACACGCTTACGAGCAGTACTTC
CDR3 protein: CASSNSRHAYEQYF

V gene: TRBV13
J gene: TRBJ2-7
clone size: NA
CDR3 length: 12
D gene: NA
CDR3 DNA: TGTGCCAGCAGCTTGGAACCGGGGGAGCAGTACTTC
CDR3 protein: CASSLEPGEQYF

V gene: TRBV9
J gene: TRBJ2-2
clone size: NA
CDR3 length: 17
D gene: TRBD1
CDR3 DNA: TGTGCCAGCAGCCAACACCCCGGGACAGAGAACACCGGGGAGCTGTTTTTT
CDR3 protein: CASSQHPGTENTGELFF

V gene: TRBV5-1
J gene: TRBJ2-2
clone size: many
CDR3 length: 15
D gene: TRBD1
CDR3 DNA: TGCGCCAGCAGCTCGGGACAGCGTAACACCGGGGAGCTGTTTTTT
CDR3 protein: CASSSGQRNTGELFF

V gene: TRBV18
J gene: TRBJ1-5
clone size: NA
CDR3 length: 14
D gene: NA
CDR3 DNA: TGTGCCAGCTCACCACTTGAAGGGCAGCAGCCCCAGCATTTT
CDR3 protein: CASSPLEGQQPQHF

V gene: TRBV20-1
J gene: TRBJ2-7
clone size: few
CDR3 length: 15
D gene: TRBD2
CDR3 DNA: TGCAGTGCTAGAGATGAGCTAGCGGGGTCCTACGAGCAGTACTTC
CDR3 protein: CSARDELAGSYEQYF

V gene: TRBV7-2
J gene: TRBJ1-2
clone size: many
CDR3 length: 14
D gene: NA
CDR3 DNA: TGTGCCAGCACCCTAGGGAGGAATAACTATGGCTACACCTTC
CDR3 protein: CASTLGRNNYGYTF

V gene: TRBV7-6
J gene: TRBJ2-1
clone size: NA
CDR3 length: 14
D gene: NA
CDR3 DNA: TGTGCCAGCAGCTTAGTCGCAGACATAAATGAGCAGTTCTTC
CDR3 protein: CASSLVADINEQFF

V gene: TRBV18
J gene: TRBJ1-1
clone size: many
CDR3 length: 14
D gene: NA
CDR3 DNA: TGTGCCAGCTCACCTGGTCAGCTGAACACTGAAGCTTTCTTT
CDR3 protein: CASSPGQLNTEAFF

V gene: TRBV19
J gene: TRBJ1-2
clone size: many
CDR3 length: 11
D gene: NA
CDR3 DNA: TGTGCCAGTAGAGTGGAGGTTGGCTACACCTTC
CDR3 protein: CASRVEVGYTF

V gene: TRBV20-1
J gene: TRBJ2-1
clone size: few
CDR3 length: 13
D gene: TRBD2
CDR3 DNA: TGCAGTACCCAACCGGGGGGGAAGGATGAGCAGTTCTTC
CDR3 protein: CSTQPGGKDEQFF

V gene: TRBV5-5
J gene: TRBJ1-1
clone size: few
CDR3 length: 15
D gene: TRBD1
CDR3 DNA: TGTGCCAGCAGCATTCTGACAGGGGGGCAACGCGGAGCTTTCTTT
CDR3 protein: CASSILTGGQRGAFF

V gene: TRBV7-9
J gene: TRBJ1-1
clone size: many
CDR3 length: 13
D gene: NA
CDR3 DNA: TGTGCCAGCAGCTTAGCGGGGCAGCCTGAAGCTTTCTTT
CDR3 protein: CASSLAGQPEAFF

V gene: TRBV20-1
J gene: TRBJ1-5
clone size: many
CDR3 length: 13
D gene: TRBD1
CDR3 DNA: TGCAGTGCTCTGACAGGGGGTGGTCAGCCCCAGCATTTT
CDR3 protein: CSALTGGGQPQHF

V gene: TRBV11-2
J gene: TRBJ1-3
clone size: many
CDR3 length: 12
D gene: NA
CDR3 DNA: TGTGCCAGCAGCGATAGGGGAAACACCATATATTTT
CDR3 protein: CASSDRGNTIYF

V gene: TRBV21-1
J gene: TRBJ2-1
clone size: NA
CDR3 length: 16
D gene: NA
CDR3 DNA: TGTGCCAGCAGCCTTATGGAGACGCCCCAATTCAATGAGCAGTTCTTC
CDR3 protein: CASSLMETPQFNEQFF

V gene: TRBV10-3
J gene: TRBJ1-1
clone size: NA
CDR3 length: 16
D gene: TRBD1
CDR3 DNA: TGTGCCATCAGTGACGGGCAGGGGGGTAGGAACACTGAAGCTTTCTTT
CDR3 protein: CAISDGQGGRNTEAFF

V gene: TRBV7-2
J gene: TRBJ2-5
clone size: many
CDR3 length: 15
D gene: TRBD1
CDR3 DNA: TGTGCCAGCAGCCCCGACAGGGGTCGGCAAGAGACCCAGTACTTC
CDR3 protein: CASSPDRGRQETQYF

V gene: TRBV12-3/TRBV12-4
J gene: TRBJ1-5
clone size: many
CDR3 length: 12
D gene: NA
CDR3 DNA: TGTGCCAGCAGTTTGAATGTTCAGCCCCAGCATTTT
CDR3 protein: CASSLNVQPQHF

V gene: TRBV5-1
J gene: TRBJ1-2
clone size: NA
CDR3 length: 13
D gene: NA
CDR3 DNA: TGCGCCAGCAGCTCGGGACCGATATATGGCTACACCTTC
CDR3 protein: CASSSGPIYGYTF

V gene: TRBV4-2
J gene: TRBJ2-1
clone size: NA
CDR3 length: 15
D gene: NA
CDR3 DNA: TGTGCCAGCAGCCAAGATGGGTCTAGGAACAATGAGCAGTTCTTC
CDR3 protein: CASSQDGSRNNEQFF

V gene: TRBV5-5
J gene: TRBJ2-7
clone size: many
CDR3 length: 13
D gene: TRBD1
CDR3 DNA: TGTGCCAGCTTCCGGGACAGTGGATCCGAGCAGTACTTC
CDR3 protein: CASFRDSGSEQYF

V gene: TRBV6-2/TRBV6-3
J gene: TRBJ2-7
clone size: many
CDR3 length: 15
D gene: TRBD2
CDR3 DNA: TGTGCCAGCAGTTTTGAGGGACTAGCGGATTACGAGCAGTACTTC
CDR3 protein: CASSFEGLADYEQYF

V gene: TRBV7-2
J gene: TRBJ2-1
clone size: few
CDR3 length: 12
D gene: NA
CDR3 DNA: TGTGCCAGCAGCCCACGAAGGGGTGAGCAGTTCTTC
CDR3 protein: CASSPRRGEQFF

V gene: TRBV15
J gene: TRBJ2-7
clone size: many
CDR3 length: 18
D gene: NA
CDR3 DNA: TGTGCCACCAGCAGAGATGTACCGGCCCCCACTGGATCCTACGAGCAGTACTTC
CDR3 protein: CATSRDVPAPTGSYEQYF

V gene: TRBV28
J gene: TRBJ2-4
clone size: many
CDR3 length: 15
D gene: NA
CDR3 DNA: TGTGCCAGCAGTTTATACGGGGAAGCCAAAAACATTCAGTACTTC
CDR3 protein: CASSLYGEAKNIQYF

V gene: TRBV4-3
J gene: TRBJ2-2
clone size: few
CDR3 length: 15
D gene: NA
CDR3 DNA: TGCGCCAGCAGCCAAGAGAGGGCCCTAACCGGGGAGCTGTTTTTT
CDR3 protein: CASSQERALTGELFF

V gene: TRBV28
J gene: TRBJ2-7
clone size: few
CDR3 length: 10
D gene: NA
CDR3 DNA: TGTGCCGCGGGAAATTACGAGCAGTACTTC
CDR3 protein: CAAGNYEQYF

V gene: TRBV4-3
J gene: TRBJ2-1
clone size: many
CDR3 length: 17
D gene: TRBD2
CDR3 DNA: TGCGCCAGCAGCCAAGATGAGGCTAGCGGGACCTACAATGAGCAGTTCTTC
CDR3 protein: CASSQDEASGTYNEQFF

V gene: TRBV20-1
J gene: TRBJ2-3
clone size: few
CDR3 length: 11
D gene: NA
CDR3 DNA: TGCAGTGTCCCGTTCGCAGATACGCAGTATTTT
CDR3 protein: CSVPFADTQYF

V gene: TRBV5-6
J gene: TRBJ1-5
clone size: many
CDR3 length: 15
D gene: TRBD1
CDR3 DNA: TGTGCCAGCAGCTTACAGGGGAGTAGCAATCAGCCCCAGCATTTT
CDR3 protein: CASSLQGSSNQPQHF

V gene: TRBV5-1
J gene: TRBJ1-3
clone size: many
CDR3 length: 15
D gene: NA
CDR3 DNA: TGCGCCAGCAGCTTTGACATAGACTCTGGAAACACCATATATTTT
CDR3 protein: CASSFDIDSGNTIYF

V gene: TRBV7-9
J gene: TRBJ2-1
clone size: many
CDR3 length: 15
D gene: TRBD2
CDR3 DNA: TGTGCCAGCAGCTTAGCCGGGAGGGCCGGGAATGAGCAGTTCTTC
CDR3 protein: CASSLAGRAGNEQFF

V gene: TRBV6-6
J gene: TRBJ1-6
clone size: few
CDR3 length: 14
D gene: NA
CDR3 DNA: TGTGCCAGCAGTCCAGGAGGATCGAATTCACCCCTCCACTTT
CDR3 protein: CASSPGGSNSPLHF

V gene: TRBV6-4
J gene: TRBJ2-3
clone size: many
CDR3 length: 14
D gene: TRBD2
CDR3 DNA: TGTGCCAGCAGTGACGCGGGGGGGGCAGATACGCAGTATTTT
CDR3 protein: CASSDAGGADTQYF

V gene: TRBV9
J gene: TRBJ2-1
clone size: few
CDR3 length: 15
D gene: TRBD2
CDR3 DNA: TGTGCCAGCAGCCCAGAGGGGAGGGTCGACAATGAGCAGTTCTTC
CDR3 protein: CASSPEGRVDNEQFF

V gene: TRBV9
J gene: TRBJ1-2
clone size: few
CDR3 length: 15
D gene: NA
CDR3 DNA: TGTGCCAGCAGCCTTGAGTCAGGAACCTCCTATGGCTACACCTTC
CDR3 protein: CASSLESGTSYGYTF

V gene: TRBV12-3/TRBV12-4
J gene: TRBJ2-3
clone size: NA
CDR3 length: 14
D gene: TRBD2
CDR3 DNA: TGTGCCAGCAGTTTGCGGCGGGAGTGGGATACGCAGTATTTT
CDR3 protein: CASSLRREWDTQYF

V gene: TRBV6-6
J gene: TRBJ1-3
clone size: many
CDR3 length: 15
D gene: NA
CDR3 DNA: TGTGCCAGCAGTTACTCCGACAGCTCTGGAAACACCATATATTTT
CDR3 protein: CASSYSDSSGNTIYF

V gene: TRBV9
J gene: TRBJ1-1
clone size: many
CDR3 length: 13
D gene: NA
CDR3 DNA: TGTGCCAGCAGCCCCCTCGGGCTCACTGAAGCTTTCTTT
CDR3 protein: CASSPLGLTEAFF

V gene: TRBV6-5
J gene: TRBJ1-4
clone size: few
CDR3 length: 12
D gene: NA
CDR3 DNA: TGTGCCAGCAGTAGACTGGGGGAAAAACTGTTTTTT
CDR3 protein: CASSRLGEKLFF

V gene: TRBV3-1
J gene: TRBJ2-3
clone size: NA
CDR3 length: 17
D gene: TRBD2
CDR3 DNA: TGTGCCAGCAGCCAAGCGAGACTAGCGGGAAGCACAGATACGCAGTATTTT
CDR3 protein: CASSQARLAGSTDTQYF

V gene: TRBV11-2
J gene: TRBJ2-2
clone size: many
CDR3 length: 15
D gene: NA
CDR3 DNA: TGTGCCAGCAGCTTAGACCCCCCCAACACCGGGGAGCTGTTTTTT
CDR3 protein: CASSLDPPNTGELFF

V gene: TRBV29-1
J gene: TRBJ2-5
clone size: many
CDR3 length: 14
D gene: TRBD2
CDR3 DNA: TGCAGCGTTGCGGGCGGGGGGTCCGGAGAGACCCAGTACTTC
CDR3 protein: CSVAGGGSGETQYF

V gene: TRBV6-1
J gene: TRBJ1-6
clone size: many
CDR3 length: 15
D gene: NA
CDR3 DNA: TGTGCCAGCATCGAAGCCACAGGGAATAATTCACCCCTCCACTTT
CDR3 protein: CASIEATGNNSPLHF

V gene: TRBV11-2
J gene: TRBJ2-2
clone size: NA
CDR3 length: 16
D gene: TRBD1
CDR3 DNA: TGTGCCAGCAGCCCAAAGACAGGGGCGAACACCGGGGAGCTGTTTTTT
CDR3 protein: CASSPKTGANTGELFF

V gene: TRBV20-1
J gene: TRBJ2-1
clone size: NA
CDR3 length: 14
D gene: TRBD1
CDR3 DNA: TGCAGTGCTAAACAGGGGGCTAACTACAATGAGCAGTTCTTC
CDR3 protein: CSAKQGANYNEQFF

V gene: TRBV7-6
J gene: TRBJ1-4
clone size: many
CDR3 length: 18
D gene: NA
CDR3 DNA: TGTGCCAGCAGCTTAGGTCAGCAGGAGTATGCAACTAATGAAAAACTGTTTTTT
CDR3 protein: CASSLGQQEYATNEKLFF

V gene: TRBV7-6
J gene: TRBJ1-1
clone size: medium-sized
CDR3 length: 14
D gene: NA
CDR3 DNA: TGTGCCAGCAGCTTAGCAGGAGTTAACACTGAAGCTTTCTTT
CDR3 protein: CASSLAGVNTEAFF

V gene: TRBV19
J gene: TRBJ2-2
clone size: many
CDR3 length: 14
D gene: NA
CDR3 DNA: TGTGCCAGTAGTATGACGACAGCCTCCGGGGAGCTGTTTTTT
CDR3 protein: CASSMTTASGELFF

V gene: TRBV19
J gene: TRBJ1-5
clone size: NA
CDR3 length: 14
D gene: NA
CDR3 DNA: TGTGCCAGTAGTATGGACCACAACTATCAGCCCCAGCATTTT
CDR3 protein: CASSMDHNYQPQHF

V gene: TRBV9
J gene: TRBJ2-7
clone size: many
CDR3 length: 13
D gene: TRBD1
CDR3 DNA: TGTGCCAGCAGCCCACGGACAGGGGGGGAGCAGTACTTC
CDR3 protein: CASSPRTGGEQYF

V gene: TRBV14
J gene: TRBJ2-1
clone size: NA
CDR3 length: 11
D gene: NA
CDR3 DNA: TGTGCCAGCAGCCTACACAGGGAGCAGTTCTTC
CDR3 protein: CASSLHREQFF

V gene: TRBV27
J gene: TRBJ2-7
clone size: many
CDR3 length: 13
D gene: NA
CDR3 DNA: TGTGCCAGCAGGTACAGGATGGGACACGAGCAGTACTTC
CDR3 protein: CASRYRMGHEQYF

V gene: TRBV2
J gene: TRBJ2-5
clone size: many
CDR3 length: 11
D gene: NA
CDR3 DNA: TGTGCCAGCAGATCATCCGAGACCCAGTACTTC
CDR3 protein: CASRSSETQYF

V gene: TRBV30
J gene: TRBJ2-1
clone size: many
CDR3 length: 14
D gene: NA
CDR3 DNA: TGTGCCTGGAGTGTACGATTCTCCTACAATGAGCAGTTCTTC
CDR3 protein: CAWSVRFSYNEQFF

V gene: TRBV19
J gene: TRBJ1-5
clone size: few
CDR3 length: 16
D gene: NA
CDR3 DNA: TGTGCCAGTAGTATCTTCTCAGGGAATGGCAATCAGCCCCAGCATTTT
CDR3 protein: CASSIFSGNGNQPQHF

V gene: TRBV20-1
J gene: TRBJ2-7
clone size: few
CDR3 length: 13
D gene: TRBD2
CDR3 DNA: TGCAGTGCTAATCGTGGGAGGGCGAGCAAGCAGTACTTC
CDR3 protein: CSANRGRASKQYF